This T cell receptor beta chain was retrieved from a study of cytomegalovirus exposure and HLA in healthy donors (TCRdb year 2017). A note on the overall study: An earlier analysis of approximately 640 of the donors reported approximately 300 Gb of sequence data and around 120 million unique TCR beta sequences from 150 million to 200 million T cells. An earlier analysis of approximately 640 of the donors applied high-throughput TCR beta sequencing to assess whether each TCR beta V gene segment acted as functional or pseudogenic. Class I and class II HLA loci were covered by the typing at four-digit resolution. To study patterns of TCR occurrence, a later analysis re-analyzed previously published TCR beta repertoires from several hundred donors and added high-resolution HLA genotyping. All discovery cohort repertoires had been generated on a single sequencing platform. An early release that covered fewer than 800 HLA-typed donors contained approximately 290 gigabases of sequencing data and some 87 million unique TCR sequences. In the later analysis, no new phenotypic data were used to find candidate immune exposures; instead, reliance was placed on TCR beta sequences and their occurrence across donors. Along with the approximately 620-subject first cohort, a separate validation cohort of roughly 110 different subjects was used. Of the approximately 400 genotyped donors, 81% were placed in the genetic ancestry cluster associated with self-reported Caucasian donors. A later genetic analysis took genome-wide SNP genotypes for about 60% of the roughly 670 donors and used that subset as a discovery cohort. Donor age, sex, ethnicity and CMV serostatus were compiled together with the repertoire data. The T cell repertoires of 666 subjects were profiled by immunosequencing and related to cytomegalovirus serostatus. Across 300 to 400 genotyped donors of the cohort, an average of roughly 200,000 unique TCR beta nucleotide sequences per donor were sequenced, and approximately 17% of those sequences were non-productive. The aim of the study was to test whether cataloging public T cell receptors could identify signatures of past pathogen exposure. The study combined high-throughput TCR immunosequencing, statistical association of individual TCRs with disease status, and machine learning to predict cytomegalovirus infection status. The number of donors typed differed by locus, with 629-630 for A, B, C, DRB1 and DQB1, roughly 520 for DQA1, 600 to 610 for DPA1, and some 440 for DPB1. Because of strong linkage in the cohort, roughly five DR-DQ haplotypes were treated as single units for association and clustering. Here is what the overall study found, with its caveats: According to the authors, the approach could potentially be generalized to other disease states and immunological phenotypes. The classifier was reported to diagnose cytomegalovirus status with high specificity and sensitivity in both the original and validation cohorts. In an earlier analysis of several hundred of the donors, most TCR beta V segments were observed in productive rearrangements about 87% or about 30% of the time, broadly matching IMGT annotations. When HLA alleles, especially DR and DQ, strongly co-occurred, attributing TCR associations to individual alleles was difficult. In a later genetic analysis, fewer N-insertions in productive TCRs were reported among donors in an Asian-associated ancestry cluster than the approximately 710-donor mean. In a later analysis, over 15,000 TCR beta sequences were associated with specific HLA alleles at a false discovery rate of 0.05. A further reported finding was that TCR beta sequences accurately predicted the HLA-A and HLA-B alleles for most subjects in the first cohort. In this cohort, only TCR beta chains were sequenced, and detectable features were limited by the absence of alpha or paired-chain data. In vitro tests confirmed that a few of the cytomegalovirus-associated TCR beta chains recognize cytomegalovirus antigens. In the study, approximately 160 TCR beta chains were listed as associated with cytomegalovirus. A later analysis found that TCR association rates varied across HLA loci, with DRB1 alleles showing the most associated TCRs and HLA-C alleles the fewest. According to a later analysis, most CMV-associated TCR beta chains appeared to be HLA-restricted, and the HLA associations seemed to be driven largely by CMV exposure. Correlated functional status among segregating V segments might reflect linkage disequilibrium, but an unknown experimental factor could not be ruled out. Some IMGT-functional V segments, including TRBV6-2 and TRBV6-3, could not be distinguished by the 87-base-pair reads and were therefore excluded. Because counts were too low, roughly 17 rarely observed V segments, including chromosome 9 orphons, were left out of the earlier analysis of several hundred of the donors. In a later analysis, HLA-associated TCR beta chains were found to be more clonally expanded and to have lower generation probabilities than equally common non-associated chains. In a later genetic analysis, a missense DCLRE1C variant was associated with V-gene and J-gene trimming of TCR beta chains, and the association was replicated in an independent cohort. For the cohort, immune exposure information was limited to CMV serostatus. HLA typing was unavailable for some donors at each locus, so association tests used only the typed subset. According to a later analysis, parvovirus B19, influenza, CMV and Epstein-Barr virus appeared linked to several top co-occurrence clusters. The sequencing pipeline was judged likely to have produced a cluster of highly shared sequence variants as a technical artifact. Most TCR sequences were seen in very few donors, while some public TCRs were found in many individuals. The presence/absence analyses assumed that sequencing depth was roughly uniform across donors, and that assumption may not be true.

The CDR3 runs 18 amino acids, cysteine and phenylalanine included. Only the CDR3 portion is preserved as DNA: 54 bases, with reading frame beginning at the first base. CDR1 and CDR2 are read off the germline V gene as SGHRS and YFSETQ. The cohort consisted of 666 healthy bone marrow donors. At the time of sampling, all cohort members were nominally healthy, though unrecorded immune exposures were likely present. The donor tested CMV seropositive, placing the donor among the 289 seropositive members of the cohort. Every donor gave a peripheral blood sample, and the peripheral blood mononuclear cells from that sample were used for TCR beta sequencing. The Qiagen DNeasy Blood Extraction Kit was used to extract genomic DNA from the blood cell samples. Note on this clone: Its antigen is currently not known. No much larger clone is present one base from it, and per-base qualities are unavailable.

Library preparation was by the immunoSEQ multiplex PCR assay. For the multiplex PCR, a mixture combining 60 forward primers for TCR Vbeta segments and 13 reverse primers for TCR Jbeta segments was used. The CDR3 region of rearranged TCR beta genes was amplified from genomic DNA by a multiplex PCR assay. The Illumina HiSeq System was used to sequence the amplified TCR beta libraries as 87-base-pair reads. The authors processed their data as follows. A later analysis tallied 80 million to 95 million unique TCR beta chains across the 600 to 700 repertoires, and some 10 million of those chains were shared by two or more donors. Raw reads were error-corrected and collapsed into unique sequences with a nearest-neighbor algorithm that merged closely related sequences to remove PCR and sequencing errors. Alignment of CDR3 sequences to IMGT reference sequences was used to assign V, D and J gene segments. For a sequence to be retained, at least a six-nucleotide match to both a V gene segment and a J gene segment was required. Rearrangements were called productive when the CDR3 lacked stop codons and stayed in frame with V and J; all others were non-productive. CDR3 was defined by IMGT convention, running from the second conserved V-encoded cysteine to the conserved J-encoded phenylalanine. In an earlier analysis of approximately 590 of the donors, sequences lacking an unambiguous match to a single V gene segment were excluded. In an earlier analysis of almost 600 of the donors, a V segment was called functional when productive rearrangements were above 56.7%, and segregating when the standard deviation between donors exceeded 5%. A statistical classification framework was built for diagnosing cytomegalovirus status from the catalog of TCR beta chain sequences. In a later analysis, V and J genes were assigned by comparing TCR nucleotide sequences against IMGT/GENE-DB human TR gene sequences. In a later analysis, CDR3 sequences and most-parsimonious VDJ recombination scenarios were assigned using the TCRdist pipeline. In a later analysis, every TCR beta chain was defined by the combination of its CDR3 amino acid sequence and its V-gene family, and reads without a unique V-gene family were dropped. In a later analysis, fewer than 650 highly shared, low-generation-probability nucleotide sequences were removed to address suspected cross-contamination and a sequencing artifact. In a later analysis, a clonal expansion index was calculated for each public chain from normalized within-repertoire ranks of inferred template counts. A later analysis computed generation probabilities with a VDJ recombination model fitted to out-of-frame rearrangements, and checked the results against IGoR. In a later analysis, hypergeometric tests were used to score TCR-TCR, TCR-HLA and TCR-CMV co-occurrence, with a repertoire-size bias correction applied to TCR pairs. In a later analysis, false discovery rates were estimated by permuting HLA or CMV assignments 20 times. In a later analysis, co-occurring TCRs were grouped with DBSCAN, and TCRdist sequence similarity was added when clustering was performed within HLA-allele-positive subsets. Co-occurrence clustering excluded repertoires with fewer than 30,000 or more than 120,000 public chains, plus five with anomalous nucleotide sharing. Here the immuneACCESS table is served through TCRdb, limited to in-frame sequences with V and J called. Missing clones are a known gap in these copies; in checked studies unresolved V genes cover under half, and the rest lacks a known reason. D and trimming come from the DNA, and the V and J calls and clone size come from that table. This sample holds 150,000 or so clones; roughly 79% were observed only once. The top ten hold 9.7% of the sample.

The receptor's source is a young man in good health and CMV-seropositive. Recombination connected TRBV5-1 to TRBJ2-5, with TRBD2 identical over 13 junction bases. The last part of the DNA fits TRBJ2-7 better; the J call may be wrong. Sequenced: PBMCs. The sequenced DNA is TGCGCCAGCAGCTCCGGACTAGCGGGAGTAGTATTGCCTTACGAGCAGTACTTC. Its protein is CASSSGLAGVVLPYEQYF.